What follows describes a single T cell receptor beta chain. The sample belongs to a study of blood T cell repertoires in COVID-19. About the research overall: The origin of the acute and convalescent COVID-19 samples was the United States, Italy and Spain. The cDNA or gDNA used as material had been derived from T cells, B-cell-depleted T cells, or PBMCs.

As originally analysed: Nucleated cell number was recorded as an estimate derived from reference gene primer amplification. The protocol was immunoSEQ multiplex PCR, while the TCRdb copy is restricted to in-frame clones and leaves out a portion. V and J calls and clone size are given by that table; D and trimming were obtained from the DNA. The sample contains about 40,000 clones, more than 75% of which appear only once. The TCR was taken from a man older than 75 with acute or convalescent COVID-19. Sequenced input: peripheral blood.

The CDR3 DNA follows: TGTGCCAGCAGCCGCACGGGGGTCACTGAAGCTTTCTTT. Its protein is CASSRTGVTEAFF. The chain has TRBV6-6 and TRBJ1-1; D perhaps matches TRBD1 (5 bases). The germline V gene has CDR1 MNHNY and CDR2 SVGAGI (reference sequence). V lost 6 bases to trimming and J lost 4 bases, with 12 bases between them. The CDR3 loop spans 13 amino acids.